This T cell receptor (beta chain) was documented in a study of radiotherapy plus CTLA-4 blockade in lung cancer listed by TCRdb under 2018. About the full investigation: Objective responses occurred in 18% of enrolled patients, and around 30% achieved disease control. The study at large found these results: After treatment with radiotherapy and ipilimumab, TCR clones that originated in tumors expanded in peripheral blood. Increased serum interferon-beta after radiation, together with early dynamic changes in blood T cell clones, were reported to be the strongest predictors of response.

Receptor amplification or capture employed the immunoSEQ multiplex PCR assay. TCRdb carries this immuneACCESS record with in-frame sequences only. Its versions omit some clonotypes, under half of them owing to an unresolved V gene in the studies checked, with the rest unexplained. In this sample the table shows around 72,000 clones, around four fifths of which occur a single time. The top ten clones comprise about 6.6% of the sample. On this clone: Its antigen is still unknown. Within one base of it there is no much larger clone, and no base qualities were kept.

Counted from cysteine to phenylalanine, this CDR3 has 13 amino acids. Only CDR3 DNA is held: 39 bases, read in frame from base 1. V and J lose 2 bases and 3 bases, and a span of 9 bases separates them. From the germline V gene, CDR1 is SGHDT and CDR2 is YYEEEE. Focal radiation therapy combined with CTLA-4 blockade (ipilimumab) was tested in patients with chemo-refractory metastatic non-small-cell lung cancer. In this chain, TRBV5-6 is recombined with TRBJ2-7, with no confidently assigned D gene. The starting material was peripheral blood, obtained from a patient treated with radiotherapy plus ipilimumab. This TCR was sampled from a human donor with non-small cell lung cancer who had a complete response to radiotherapy plus ipilimumab. This receptor carries the CDR3 CASSFRQIYEQYF. The DNA is TGTGCCAGCAGCTTTAGGCAGATCTACGAGCAGTACTTC.